The 22 T cell receptor beta chains below come from one sample, sequenced in a study of OX40 agonist ivuxolimab in advanced cancers. Clones were read by immunoSEQ multiplex PCR, and TCRdb kept only the in-frame ones, dropping some. The sample includes about 100,000 clones, around 87% of them seen just once. Specimen: CD4+ or CD8+ T cells sorted from blood, collected in a trial of the OX40 agonist ivuxolimab. The receptors originated from an adult with an advanced solid tumor such as melanoma, head and neck, liver or kidney cancer.

This chain connects TRBV19 to TRBJ2-7; D gene unclear. The germline V gene encodes CDR1 LNHDA and CDR2 SQIVND (reference sequence). The CDR3 is made up of 14 amino acids. Trimming took off 6 bases at V and 0 bases at J, with 12 bases between the two ends. The CDR3 sequence: CASSQRVSSYEQYF. CDR3 nucleotide sequence: TGTGCCAGTAGCCAACGAGTTAGCTCCTACGAGCAGTACTTC.

The rearrangement joins TRBV4-1 to TRBJ2-1; D is possibly TRBD2 (5 bases). The CDR3 spans 15 residues. The V gene lost 4 bases and the J gene lost 0 bases, with 10 bases spanning the gap. Germline CDR1 reads MGHRA; CDR2 reads YSYEKL. The CDR3 loop is CASSPAVSSYNEQFF. The CDR3 region has the DNA TGCGCCAGCAGCCCAGCGGTGAGCTCCTACAATGAGCAGTTCTTC.

This chain links TRBV10-3 with TRBJ2-6, with D possibly TRBD1 on 6 matching bases. Germline V lookup: CDR1 ENHRY, CDR2 SYGVKD. The germline V and J ends were trimmed by 6 bases and 0 bases, with 21 bases remaining between them. The CDR3 totals 19 residues. The CDR3 bases are TGTGCCATCAGCGCAACCGCGACAGGAAGAGGCTCTGGGGCCAACGTCCTGACTTTC. Its translation: CAISATATGRGSGANVLTF.

The chain joins TRBV11-3 to TRBJ1-1, with 10 bases lining up with TRBD1. The CDR3 totals 16 residues. Germline V CDR1 and CDR2: SGHNT, YENEEA. J lost 2 bases, V lost 2 bases, and 5 bases had no gene match. The DNA of the CDR3 is TGTGCCAGCAGCTTAAGAGGGACAGGGGCTAACACTGAAGCTTTCTTT. Its protein is CASSLRGTGANTEAFF.

This clone was observed once. The V call is TRBV19, the J call TRBJ2-7, with 9 bases lining up with TRBD2. Germline V CDR1 and CDR2: LNHDA, SQIVND (reference sequence). Trimming removed 0 bases from V and 2 bases from J; junction bases left unmatched: 5. The CDR3 has 16 residues. The CDR3 protein is CASSIDWSSGAYEQYF. The CDR3 DNA reads as TGTGCCAGTAGTATAGATTGGTCTAGCGGGGCCTACGAGCAGTACTTC.

The chain recombines TRBV14 with TRBJ1-1; no definite D call. Looked up from germline, CDR1 is SGHDN and CDR2 is FVKESK. V was pared by 2 bases and J by 1 base, with 8 bases between. This CDR3 contains 14 residues. As DNA, the CDR3 is TGTGCCAGCAGCCAACGGACGGGGAACACTGAAGCTTTCTTT. It translates to CASSQRTGNTEAFF.

In DNA, the CDR3 is TGTGCCAGTAGTCGACAGGGCAAGTATGGCTACACCTTC. It codes for CASSRQGKYGYTF. The chain carries TRBV19 and TRBJ1-2; 7 positions match TRBD1. V lost 5 bases to trimming and J lost 5 bases; unmatched junction nucleotides: 5. This CDR3 comprises 13 residues. Germline assignment: CDR1 LNHDA and CDR2 SQIVND (reference sequence).

The J gene is TRBJ1-5, the V gene TRBV2; tentatively, D is TRBD1 (6 bases). V lost 0 bases to trimming and J lost 3 bases, with 12 bases between them. This CDR3 spans 16 amino acids. CDR1 and CDR2 (germline): SNHLY, FYNNEI. The CDR3 is CASSEAGGRINQPQHF. CDR3 sequence (DNA): TGTGCCAGCAGTGAAGCGGGGGGGCGAATCAATCAGCCCCAGCATTTT.

This chain uses TRBV13 with TRBJ2-7; 10 bases line up with TRBD1. The V gene end was trimmed by 5 bases and the J gene end by 6 bases; junction bases not matched to a gene: 10. Germline V CDR1 and CDR2: PRHDT, FYEKMQ (reference sequence). This CDR3 spans 15 amino acids. DNA for the CDR3: TGTGCCAGCAGCACCTCCGGGACAGGGGTGGGCGAGCAGTACTTC. It is translated as CASSTSGTGVGEQYF. Complete variable domain (other parts from reference TRBV13 and TRBJ2-7): AAGVIQSPRHLIKEKRETATLKCYPIPRHDTVYWYQQGPGQDPQFLISFYEKMQSDKGSIPDRFSAQQFSDYHSELNMSSLELGDSALYFCASSTSGTGVGEQYFGPGTRLTVT.

V gene TRBV5-1 combines with J gene TRBJ1-2; 12 nucleotides match TRBD1. Germline CDR1 and CDR2: SGHRS and YFSETQ. The CDR3 extends over 15 amino acids. The junction had 5 bases not matched to a gene; V was cut back by 4 bases and J by 4 bases. The CDR3 region is CASSLGTGGFYGYTF. CDR3 bases: TGCGCCAGCAGCCTGGGGACAGGGGGCTTCTATGGCTACACCTTC.

The chain joins TRBV6-6 to TRBJ2-3; 13 nucleotides align to TRBD2. The J segment lost 4 bases and the V segment lost 7 bases, leaving 5 bases of the junction unmatched. This CDR3 spans 15 amino acids. Germline V gives CDR1 MNHNY, CDR2 SVGAGI (reference sequence). CDR3 residues: CASTRLAGGSDTQYF. Written as DNA, the CDR3 is TGTGCCAGCACCCGACTAGCGGGAGGCTCAGATACGCAGTATTTT.

This chain joins TRBV7-2 and TRBJ2-1; 8 bases are a match to TRBD2. The CDR3 runs 15 residues. Germline-derived CDR1 and CDR2 are SGHTA and FQGNSA. V was clipped by 4 bases and J by 3 bases; unmatched bases: 5. This CDR3 is CASSSGGAIYNEQFF. CDR3 in DNA: TGTGCCAGCAGCTCCGGGGGGGCCATCTACAATGAGCAGTTCTTC.

This chain uses TRBV12-5 with TRBJ2-1; 9 bases align to TRBD2. The CDR3 is 16 amino acids. V lost 5 bases to trimming and J lost 4 bases; unmatched junction nucleotides: 9. The germline CDR1 and CDR2 sequences are LGHNT and FRNRAP. The CDR3 DNA reads TGTGCTAGTGGTGTAGGTCCAGCGGGGGGATACAATGAGCAGTTCTTC. This codes for CASGVGPAGGYNEQFF. Supplemented by reference TRBV12-5 and TRBJ2-1, the full variable domain reads DARVTQTPRHKVTEMGQEVTMRCQPILGHNTVFWYRQTMMQGLELLAYFRNRAPLDDSGMPKDRFSAEMPDATLATLKIQPSEPRDSAVYFCASGVGPAGGYNEQFFGPGTRLTVL.

CDR3 DNA: TGTGCCAGCAGCGAAGGAGGGGCAGATACGCAGTATTTT. This translates into CASSEGGADTQYF. The chain couples TRBV7-2 to TRBJ2-3; TRBD2 might be the D (6 bases). The CDR3 has 13 amino acids. In germline, CDR1 is SGHTA, CDR2 FQGNSA. V was pared by 5 bases and J by 4 bases, with 10 bases between.

V is TRBV6-5 and J is TRBJ2-6; D is undetermined. V dropped 0 bases and J dropped 1 base, with 7 bases sitting between them. This CDR3 is 16 amino acids long. Germline V gives CDR1 MNHEY, CDR2 SVGAGI. This CDR3 reads CASSYSRASGANVLTF. Here the CDR3 DNA reads TGTGCCAGCAGTTACTCGAGAGCTTCTGGGGCCAACGTCCTGACTTTC.

V and J are TRBV19 and TRBJ2-3; 9 positions match TRBD1. Looked up from germline, CDR1 is LNHDA and CDR2 is SQIVND (reference sequence). The trim removed 5 bases at V and 4 bases at J, leaving 7 bases unmatched. The CDR3 is made up of 15 amino acids. The CDR3 DNA follows: TGTGCCAGTAGTCGGACAGGGGCGGCGGCAGATACGCAGTATTTT. This translates into CASSRTGAAADTQYF.

The chain employs TRBV11-2 and TRBJ2-5; 8 nucleotides agree with TRBD2. V shed 0 bases, J shed 5 bases, and the junction held 2 bases outside the gene matches. The CDR3 length is 14 residues. Per the germline V gene, CDR1 is SGHAT and CDR2 is FQNNGV. As DNA, the CDR3 is TGTGCCAGCAGCTTAGATGGGACTAGTGAGACCCAGTACTTC. Protein product: CASSLDGTSETQYF.

The chain links TRBV9 to TRBJ2-1; D perhaps matches TRBD2 (5 bases). Deletions cut 5 bases from V and 0 bases from J, with 12 bases between. CDR1 is SGDLS and CDR2 is YYNGEE in the germline V gene. This CDR3 has 15 amino acids. CDR3 DNA: TGTGCCAGCAGTGCCGGAGGAAGCTCCTACAATGAGCAGTTCTTC. The encoded protein is CASSAGGSSYNEQFF.

The chain carries TRBV19 and TRBJ2-1; weak D call: TRBD1 (5 bases). CDR1 LNHDA and CDR2 SQIVND come from the germline V gene (reference sequence). The V end lost 7 bases, the J end lost 3 bases, and 16 bases lay between the germline ends. CDR3 length: 15 amino acids. CDR3 loop: CASTLWGGDYNEQFF. The CDR3 bases are TGTGCCAGTACCCTGTGGGGCGGAGACTACAATGAGCAGTTCTTC. Filled out from reference TRBV19 and TRBJ2-1, the complete variable domain reads DGGITQSPKYLFRKEGQNVTLSCEQNLNHDAMYWYRQDPGQGLRLIYYSQIVNDFQKGDIAEGYSVSREKKESFPLTVTSAQKNPTAFYLCASTLWGGDYNEQFFGPGTRLTVL.

The chain couples TRBV9 to TRBJ2-7, with D perhaps being TRBD1 or TRBD2 (5 bases each). The V gene's germline CDR1 is SGDLS and CDR2 YYNGEE. V was clipped by 3 bases and J by 2 bases, with 15 bases between them. The CDR3 extends over 15 amino acids. The CDR3 DNA sequence: TGTGCCAGCAGCGGCGGTCTGCGAGGGGCCTACGAGCAGTACTTC. Its protein product is CASSGGLRGAYEQYF.

V usage is TRBV20-1 and J usage is TRBJ2-7; D call uncertain. The CDR3 loop spans 11 amino acids. CDR1 and CDR2 from the germline V gene are DFQATT and SNEGSKA (reference sequence). Trimming removed 7 bases from V and 7 bases from J, with 14 bases in between. In nucleotides, the CDR3 is TGCAGTGGGGAACTGCATAAAGAGCAGTACTTC. The encoded protein is CSGELHKEQYF.

The chain combines TRBV18 with TRBJ2-7, with TRBD2 matching over 13 bases. Germline CDR1 and CDR2: KGHSH and LQKENI. CDR3 length: 15 residues. V lost 2 bases to trimming and J lost 6 bases; unmatched junction nucleotides: 4. CDR3 protein: CASSPTSGGAAEQYF. CDR3 DNA: TGTGCCAGCTCACCAACTAGCGGGGGGGCCGCCGAGCAGTACTTC.